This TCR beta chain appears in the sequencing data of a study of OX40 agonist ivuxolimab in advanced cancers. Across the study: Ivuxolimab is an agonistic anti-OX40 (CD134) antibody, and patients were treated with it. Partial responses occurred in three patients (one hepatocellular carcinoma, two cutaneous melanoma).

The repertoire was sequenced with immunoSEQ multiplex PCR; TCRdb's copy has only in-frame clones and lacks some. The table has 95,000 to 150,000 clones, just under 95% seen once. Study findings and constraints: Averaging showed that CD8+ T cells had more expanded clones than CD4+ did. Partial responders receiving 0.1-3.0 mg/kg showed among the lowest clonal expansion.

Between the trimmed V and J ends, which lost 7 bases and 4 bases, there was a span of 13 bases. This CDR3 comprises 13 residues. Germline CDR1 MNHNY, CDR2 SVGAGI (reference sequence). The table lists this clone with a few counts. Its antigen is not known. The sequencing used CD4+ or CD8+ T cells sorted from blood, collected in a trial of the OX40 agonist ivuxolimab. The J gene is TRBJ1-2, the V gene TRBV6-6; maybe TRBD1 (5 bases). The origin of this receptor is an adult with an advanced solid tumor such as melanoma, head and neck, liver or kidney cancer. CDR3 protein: CASTTTGFYGYTF. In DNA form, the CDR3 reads TGTGCCAGCACCACTACAGGATTCTATGGCTACACCTTC.